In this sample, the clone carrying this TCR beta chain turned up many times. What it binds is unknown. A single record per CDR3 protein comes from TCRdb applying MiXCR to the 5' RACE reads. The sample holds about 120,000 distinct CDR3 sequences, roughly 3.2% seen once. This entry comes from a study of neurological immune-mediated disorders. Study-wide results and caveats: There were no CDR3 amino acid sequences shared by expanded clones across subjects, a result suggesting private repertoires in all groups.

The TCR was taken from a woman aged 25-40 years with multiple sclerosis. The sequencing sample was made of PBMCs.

The CDR3 nucleotides read TGCGCCAGCAGCTTGGTTCCCGGGATTGTGGGCGAGCAGTACTTC. Protein: CASSLVPGIVGEQYF. The rearrangement links TRBV5-1 to TRBJ2-7; tentatively, D is TRBD2 (5 bases). This CDR3 has 15 residues. Germline V CDR1 and CDR2: SGHRS, YFSETQ. V gave up 0 bases and J gave up 6 bases, with 16 bases separating them.